Below, 28 T cell receptor beta chains from the same sample are listed, as sequenced in a study of low-dose radiotherapy and immunotherapy resistance in tumors. This sample's time point: before trial treatment. First-strand cDNA relied on TRAV- and TRBV-specific primers spanning alpha and beta chains. The authors ran about 21 PCR cycles to amplify TCRs with a constant-region primer and V-primer adapter. TCRdb independently ran MiXCR on the reads; one entry per CDR3 protein. The table lists tens of thousands of distinct CDR3 sequences, around a quarter of them singletons. Sequenced material: PBMCs, taken before treatment. These receptors were taken from a male donor with rectosigmoid adenocarcinoma.

This clonotype was seen at least ten times. The rearrangement joins TRBV7-2 to TRBJ1-1; 8 nucleotides align to TRBD1. CDR1 SGHTA and CDR2 FQGNSA come from the germline V gene. The V gene end was trimmed by 1 base and the J gene end by 1 base; junction bases not matched to a gene: 2. The CDR3 length is 15 residues. The CDR3 loop reads CASSLVDRANTEAFF. Here the CDR3 DNA reads TGTGCCAGCAGCTTAGTGGACAGGGCGAACACTGAAGCTTTCTTT.

On this clonotype: One base separates it from a far larger clone, so it is likely a read error. The CDR3 DNA reads as TGTGCCAGCAGTGATTATTCCGGGACCTCTTACGAGCAGTTCTTC. Protein: CASSDYSGTSYEQFF. This sequence joins TRBV28 and TRBJ2-1; D may correspond to TRBD1 or TRBD2 (5 bases each). The CDR3 is made up of 15 amino acids. Germline CDR1 reads MDHEN; CDR2 reads SYDVKM. V was cut by 5 bases and J by 10 bases, with 21 bases left in between.

Many counts were recorded for this clonotype. CDR3 in amino acids: CASSSEWPAYEQYF. The CDR3 DNA follows: TGTGCCAGCAGCTCCGAATGGCCTGCGTACGAGCAGTACTTC. This chain links TRBV4-2 with TRBJ2-7; D gene uncertain. From germline, CDR1 is LGHNA and CDR2 YNFKEQ. V dropped 5 bases and J dropped 4 bases, with 15 bases sitting between them. CDR3 length equals 14 residues.

This clonotype has a count of ten or more. The chain employs TRBV9 and TRBJ2-1; perhaps D is TRBD1 or TRBD2 (7 bases each). Trimming pared 4 bases from V and 4 bases from J, leaving 21 bases between. CDR3 length: 17 amino acids. The germline V gene has CDR1 SGDLS and CDR2 YYNGEE. In nucleotides, the CDR3 is TGTGCCAGCAGCAGGGGGGGGACAGCGGGTATATACAATGAGCAGTTCTTC. Amino acids: CASSRGGTAGIYNEQFF.

Concerning this clonotype: Given a much more abundant clone one base away, this may be a read error. The missing conserved phenylalanine or tryptophan at the end of this CDR3 makes a read error likely. The CDR3 is CASSYGGRGNEQFV. The CDR3 DNA is TGTGCCAGCAGTTACGGGGGACGGGGCAATGAGCAGTTCGTC. The chain is built from TRBV6-2 or TRBV6-3 and TRBJ2-1; D may match TRBD1 or TRBD2 (5 bases each). CDR1 MNHEY and CDR2 SVGEGT come from the germline V gene. The CDR3 is 14 amino acids. The V end lost 2 bases, the J end lost 6 bases, and 11 bases lay between the germline ends.

This chain connects TRBV7-8 to TRBJ2-3; no clear D gene. Germline lookup yields CDR1 SGHVS and CDR2 FQNEAQ. Trimming took off 1 base at V and 2 bases at J, with 7 bases between the two ends. This CDR3 region has 14 residues. This chain's CDR3 is CASSLVWDTDTQYF. Here the CDR3 DNA reads TGTGCCAGCAGCTTAGTATGGGACACAGATACGCAGTATTTT.

This clonotype occurred many times. V gene TRBV9 combines with J gene TRBJ2-1; 9 nucleotides match TRBD2. This CDR3 is built from 16 residues. Unmatched junction bases numbered 12, after V lost 5 bases and J lost 6 bases. CDR1 is SGDLS and CDR2 is YYNGEE in the germline V gene. This CDR3 is CASSSSLAGAGNEQFF. The CDR3 nucleotides read TGTGCCAGCAGTTCCTCGTTAGCGGGGGCGGGCAATGAGCAGTTCTTC.

This clonotype was observed at least ten times. The genes are TRBV28 and TRBJ2-1, with D unclear. CDR3 length: 15 amino acids. CDR1 is MDHEN, CDR2 SYDVKM, per germline. V was shortened by 3 bases and J by 5 bases, with 14 bases between the two germline ends. The CDR3 loop reads CASSFDAYADNEQFF. Written as DNA, the CDR3 is TGTGCCAGCAGTTTTGACGCGTATGCAGACAATGAGCAGTTCTTC.

J is TRBJ1-2 and V is TRBV29-1, with D unresolved. The CDR3 consists of 11 residues. Per germline, CDR1 SQVTM and CDR2 ANQGSEA. CDR3 DNA: TGCAGTGATTTTGGAGTCTATGGCTACACCTTC. Translating gives CSDFGVYGYTF.

Note on this clonotype: This sequence is one base from a far larger clone and is likely a read error. The chain joins TRBV7-4 to TRBJ1-5; no definite D call. Germline CDR1 is SGHVT and CDR2 is SQSDAQ. The CDR3 length is 14 residues. The CDR3 sequence is CASSLRLDNQPQQF. The DNA of the CDR3 is TGTGCCAGCAGCCTCCGCCTTGACAATCAGCCCCAGCAATTT.

V is TRBV7-3 and J is TRBJ2-1, with D possibly matching TRBD2 (6 bases). The germline V gene encodes CDR1 SGHTA and CDR2 FQGTGA. This CDR3 spans 16 amino acids. Between the trimmed V and J ends, which lost 5 bases and 5 bases, there was a span of 19 bases. The CDR3 spells CASSVSSDYRHNEQFF. CDR3 in DNA: TGTGCCAGCAGCGTTTCTAGCGACTACCGACACAATGAGCAGTTCTTC.

This clonotype came up many times. The V gene is TRBV6-2 or TRBV6-3, the J gene TRBJ2-2; 12 bases map to TRBD1. The CDR3 runs 17 residues. Trimming removed 3 bases from V and 5 bases from J; junction bases left unmatched: 7. Germline V gene sequence: CDR1 MNHEY, CDR2 SVGEGT. CDR3 sequence reads: CASSYGDRGRKTGELFF. The CDR3 DNA reads TGTGCCAGCAGTTATGGGGACAGGGGGCGGAAAACCGGGGAGCTGTTTTTT.

This clonotype was observed at least ten times. Here the CDR3 DNA reads TGCGCCAGCAGCCCTTTTTCCGAAGGGGGCACTGAAGCTTTCTTT. Translating gives CASSPFSEGGTEAFF. The chain links TRBV5-1 to TRBJ1-1; the D gene is possibly TRBD1 (6 bases). In germline, CDR1 is SGHRS, CDR2 YFSETQ. CDR3 length equals 15 residues. The ends were cut back, 4 bases at V and 4 bases at J, with 17 bases in the middle.

The J gene is TRBJ1-1, the V gene TRBV28, with D unclear. The V gene's germline CDR1 is MDHEN and CDR2 SYDVKM. Trimming pared 5 bases from V and 6 bases from J, leaving 16 bases between. This CDR3 spans 14 amino acids. The CDR3 protein is CASSETKRYSEAFF. The CDR3 DNA sequence: TGTGCCAGCAGTGAAACAAAGCGGTACTCTGAAGCTTTCTTT.

This clonotype was counted a few times. V is TRBV5-4 and J is TRBJ2-2; D may be TRBD1 (6 bases). This CDR3 is built from 15 residues. Trimming took 3 bases from V and 0 from J, leaving 9 bases between them. Germline V gives CDR1 SGHNT, CDR2 YYREEE (reference sequence). CDR3 sequence (DNA): TGTGCCAGCAGCTCGGACAGACCGAACACCGGGGAGCTGTTTTTT. Residues: CASSSDRPNTGELFF.

This clonotype showed up many times. This chain links TRBV4-1 with TRBJ1-5; D is perhaps TRBD1 (5 bases). This CDR3 contains 16 residues. Trimming shortened V by 1 base and J by 6 bases, and 16 bases separated the two germline ends. The germline V gene has CDR1 MGHRA and CDR2 YSYEKL. CDR3 region: CASSQVGREDGQPQHF. CDR3 in DNA: TGCGCCAGCAGCCAAGTCGGCAGGGAGGATGGTCAGCCCCAGCATTTT.

This chain joins TRBV4-1 and TRBJ2-1, with 7 bases that match TRBD2. J gave up 1 base and V 7 bases, and 4 bases lay outside the gene matches. CDR3 size: 14 residues. Germline CDR1 reads MGHRA; CDR2 reads YSYEKL. This chain's CDR3 is CASTSSGSYNEQFF. Here the CDR3 DNA reads TGCGCCAGCACCTCTAGCGGTTCCTACAATGAGCAGTTCTTC.

This clonotype was recorded many times. The chain combines TRBV20-1 with TRBJ1-2; tentative D call: TRBD1 (6 bases). The CDR3 totals 13 residues. Trimming left V 3 bases short and J 2 bases short, with 10 bases between. CDR1 is DFQATT and CDR2 is SNEGSKA in the germline V gene (reference sequence). CDR3 region: CSARPDRNYGYTF. In DNA form, the CDR3 reads TGCAGTGCTAGGCCCGACAGGAACTATGGCTACACCTTC.

This clonotype was picked up one time. The chain links TRBV5-1 to TRBJ2-7, with a possible D match to TRBD2 (6 bases). Germline CDR1 SGHRS, CDR2 YFSETQ. There are 14 residues in the CDR3. V was trimmed by 4 bases and J by 0 bases, leaving 11 bases between them. CDR3 amino acids: CASSGTFSSYEQYF. The CDR3 DNA is TGCGCCAGCAGCGGGACTTTTAGCTCCTACGAGCAGTACTTC.

This clonotype was recorded at least ten times. The chain is built from TRBV30 and TRBJ2-3; 7 bases align to TRBD1. The CDR3 covers 15 residues. V lost 4 bases, J lost 0 bases, and 7 bases stayed unmatched. Per the germline V gene, CDR1 is GTSNPN and CDR2 is SVGIG (reference sequence). The CDR3 bases are TGTGCCTGGAAGGCAGGGGGTACTAGCACAGATACGCAGTATTTT. It yields the protein CAWKAGGTSTDTQYF. Drawing the rest from reference TRBV30 and TRBJ2-3, the complete variable domain is SQTIHQWPATLVQPVGSPLSLECTVEGTSNPNLYWYRQAAGRGLQLLFYSVGIGQISSEVPQNLSASRPQDRQFILSSKKLLLSDSGFYLCAWKAGGTSTDTQYFGPGTRLTVL.

This clonotype came up many times. J is TRBJ1-1 and V is TRBV9; no clear D. The CDR3 loop spans 15 amino acids. From germline, CDR1 is SGDLS and CDR2 YYNGEE. Trimming pared 5 bases from V and 8 bases from J, leaving 22 bases between. The CDR3 sequence is CASRYLDVGIGEAFF. The CDR3 nucleotides are TGTGCCAGCAGATACCTTGATGTAGGGATAGGGGAAGCTTTCTTT. Together with reference TRBV9 and TRBJ1-1, the CDR3 gives the full variable domain: DSGVTQTPKHLITATGQRVTLRCSPRSGDLSVYWYQQSLDQGLQFLIQYYNGEERAKGNILERFSAQQFPDLHSELNLSSLELGDSALYFCASRYLDVGIGEAFFGQGTRLTVV.

This chain connects TRBV3-1 to TRBJ2-6; D uncertain. CDR1 LGHDT and CDR2 YNNKEL come from the germline V gene (reference sequence). Trimming took 2 bases from V and 4 from J, leaving 3 bases between them. The CDR3 spans 13 residues. The CDR3 DNA sequence: TGTGCCAGCAGCCAACGGGGGGCCAACGTCCTGACTTTC. Protein: CASSQRGANVLTF.

This clonotype was detected many times. DNA for the CDR3: TGTGCCAGCAGACCACAGGGTGTAGGGTCACCCCTCCACTTT. Protein: CASRPQGVGSPLHF. This chain connects TRBV28 to TRBJ1-6; tentative D call: TRBD1 (6 bases). This CDR3 spans 14 amino acids. CDR1 and CDR2 (germline): MDHEN, SYDVKM. With 6 bases removed from V and 10 bases from J, the gap between germline ends came to 16 bases.

This clonotype was counted ten times or more. The V call is TRBV29-1, the J call TRBJ2-2; D ambiguous. Germline V CDR1 and CDR2: SQVTM, ANQGSEA. V gave up 6 bases and J gave up 2 bases, with 13 bases separating them. CDR3 size: 14 residues. The CDR3 sequence: CSVLYGLNTGELFF. Written as DNA, the CDR3 is TGCAGCGTGCTGTATGGGTTAAACACCGGGGAGCTGTTTTTT.

The genes are TRBV4-2 and TRBJ2-1, with 13 bases aligning to TRBD2. CDR1 LGHNA and CDR2 YNFKEQ come from the germline V gene. CDR3 length: 20 amino acids. J gave up 9 bases and V 0 bases, and 17 bases lay outside the gene matches. CDR3 coding DNA: TGTGCCAGCAGCCAAGAGGTAATGACGGGACTAGCGGGATCAAAGGGTGAGCAGTTCTTC. It is translated as CASSQEVMTGLAGSKGEQFF.

This clonotype has ten or more counts. The chain combines TRBV7-2 with TRBJ1-3, with 9 bases aligning to TRBD1. Germline CDR1 reads SGHTA; CDR2 reads FQGNSA. This CDR3 region has 15 residues. V was clipped by 5 bases and J by 0 bases; unmatched bases: 2. The CDR3 reads CASSTDRGSGNTIYF. For the CDR3, the DNA is TGTGCCAGCAGCACGGACAGGGGCTCTGGAAACACCATATATTTT.

This clonotype was found many times. The genes are TRBV20-1 and TRBJ2-3; D perhaps matches TRBD1 (6 bases). CDR1 DFQATT and CDR2 SNEGSKA come from the germline V gene (reference sequence). Trimming stripped 0 bases from V and 4 bases from J, with 17 bases between. The CDR3 runs to 16 residues. CDR3 DNA: TGCAGTGCTAGAGATATGGGCAGGGGAAATCCAGATACGCAGTATTTT. As protein: CSARDMGRGNPDTQYF.

There are many counts of this clonotype. The J gene is TRBJ2-5, the V gene TRBV28; 8 positions agree with TRBD2. Germline trimming cut 6 bases from V and 5 bases from J; bases unmatched to any gene: 11. The CDR3 sequence is 15 residues long. Germline values: CDR1 MDHEN, CDR2 SYDVKM. The CDR3 here is CASSPTSGLRETQYF. The DNA for the CDR3 is TGTGCCAGCAGCCCTACTAGCGGCCTTAGGGAGACCCAGTACTTC.